This paragraph reports one T cell receptor beta chain. What it recognizes is unknown. At one boundary the junction diverges from the germline segment, which might be a read error. CDR3 length: 15 residues. Germline CDR1 SGHRS, CDR2 YFSETQ. The data were taken from a study of T cells in Graves' hyperthyroidism and ophthalmopathy. Study-wide context: Peripheral blood was taken when the disease was first diagnosed, before any treatment began.

General study results and limits: Most clonotypes expanded in thyroid above 0.001 were likewise present in blood. Ophthalmopathy, which appeared later, was predicted by the model a median 6.5 months before onset.

Uncontrolled infection, other autoimmune disease, pregnancy or lactation excluded patients. Amplification targeted TCR beta CDR3 regions from RNA transcripts. In the first-round RT-PCR of the TCR CDR3, the HTBI primer set was used. TCRdb recomputed calls from the multiplex PCR reads with MiXCR, one row per CDR3 protein. The table lists around 600,000 distinct CDR3 sequences, about 15% of them singletons. Sequencing was done on a sample of blood. This sequence originates from a woman aged 45-65 years with Graves' ophthalmopathy. V is TRBV5-1 and J is TRBJ1-6, with D maybe TRBD1 (5 bases). For the CDR3, the DNA is TGCGCCAGCAGCTCGAGGTCCAGGGATGGTTCACCCTTCCACTTT. Translation: CASSSRSRDGSPFHF.